The sequence of this T cell receptor (beta chain) was determined in a study of blood T cell repertoires in COVID-19. Study as a whole: Spain, Italy and the United States supplied samples that represented acute and convalescent COVID-19.

V lost 1 base to trimming and J lost 7 bases; unmatched junction nucleotides: 4. This CDR3 has 13 amino acids. Germline lookup yields CDR1 GTSNPN and CDR2 SVGIG (reference sequence). Which cohort a participant joined came from the clinical history participants gave. Symptom resolution, clearance, or two negative PCRs marked donors in Cohort 3 as recovered. The assay was immunoSEQ multiplex PCR, and TCRdb's table has in-frame clones only and misses some. Of around 300,000 clones listed, around 90% are singletons. This clone has just one count. Input material: PBMCs or T cells enriched from blood (not recorded which). The TCR comes from a woman aged 40 to 50 who had recovered from COVID-19. The rearrangement uses TRBV30 and TRBJ2-7, with TRBD2 matching over 10 bases. The DNA for the CDR3 is TGTGCCTGGAGTGACGGAGCGGGAGGGGAGCAGTACTTC. This gives the protein CAWSDGAGGEQYF.